This TCR beta chain came from a study of human T cells and chemical hapten exposure. This clonotype was detected many times. Its antigen remains unidentified. Notes on the study in general: Every donor had alopecia, and their immune response may therefore differ from healthy people's. Compared with pre-sensitization or healthy control sets, expanded TCRs clustered more.

V gave up 6 bases and J gave up 6 bases, with 21 bases separating them. In germline, CDR1 is SQVTM, CDR2 ANQGSEA. The CDR3 has 14 residues. Individual cDNA molecules in this library carried unique molecular identifiers. Original methodology: Samples ranged from about 23,224 to 690,600 TCRs, with a median of approximately 90,000. TCRdb recomputed calls from the RACE reads with MiXCR, one row per CDR3 protein. These V and J calls derive from TCRdb rather than the authors' analysis. Of roughly 45,000 distinct CDR3 sequences in the sample, about 9% were seen once. The time point here: patch test 1, 2 weeks after DPC sensitization. Treatment indicated: therapeutic diphenylcyclopropenone sensitization with weekly scalp DPC.

The sequenced sample was whole blood, obtained in connection with sensitization to the hapten diphenylcyclopropenone (DPC). The chain couples TRBV29-1 to TRBJ2-7; D is ambiguous. This TCR was sampled from a woman in her 50s with alopecia areata. Some clones in this sample may be carry-over from other donors' samples. The CDR3 spells CSVRKERFMGEQYF. Here the CDR3 DNA reads TGCAGCGTAAGGAAGGAACGGTTCATGGGCGAGCAGTACTTC.